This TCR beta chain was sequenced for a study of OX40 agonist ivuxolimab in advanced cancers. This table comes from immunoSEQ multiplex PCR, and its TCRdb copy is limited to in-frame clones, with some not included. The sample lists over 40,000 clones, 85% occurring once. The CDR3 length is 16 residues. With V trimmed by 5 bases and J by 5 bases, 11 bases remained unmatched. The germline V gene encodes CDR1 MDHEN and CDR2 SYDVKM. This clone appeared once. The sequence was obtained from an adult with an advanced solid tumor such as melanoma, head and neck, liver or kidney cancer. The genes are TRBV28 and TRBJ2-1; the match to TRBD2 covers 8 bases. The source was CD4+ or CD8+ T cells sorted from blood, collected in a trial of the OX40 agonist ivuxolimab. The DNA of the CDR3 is TGTGCCAGCAGTATCCTAGCGGGCCGGGGGGACAATGAGCAGTTCTTC. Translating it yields CASSILAGRGDNEQFF. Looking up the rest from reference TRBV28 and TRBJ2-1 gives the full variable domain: DVKVTQSSRYLVKRTGEKVFLECVQDMDHENMFWYRQDPGLGLRLIYFSYDVKMKEKGDIPEGYSVSREKKERFSLILESASTNQTSMYLCASSILAGRGDNEQFFGPGTRLTVL.